This paragraph reports one T cell receptor beta chain. Its antigen is as yet unknown. The assay was immunoSEQ multiplex PCR, and TCRdb's table has in-frame clones only and misses some. The data contain around 140,000 clones, more than 75% of them singletons. The sample is drawn from a study of T cell responses to AZD1222 COVID-19 vaccine. Study observations and caveats: Spike as a whole was targeted by vaccine-associated CD4 TCRs, dominant at 160-218 and 743-854. An increase in Spike-specific TCR breadth and depth was observed after two AZD1222 doses.

This sequence originates from an adult in good health. The input for sequencing was peripheral blood, taken on day 0 of AZD1222 vaccination.

CDR3 nucleotide sequence: TGCAGTGCTAGTTTCGTCGGGAAAGGCAGTGAAGCTTTCTTT. Protein product: CSASFVGKGSEAFF. The chain couples TRBV20-1 to TRBJ1-1; D is undetermined. V gave up 3 bases and J gave up 7 bases, with 18 bases separating them. Germline V gene data show CDR1 as DFQATT and CDR2 as SNEGSKA (reference sequence). CDR3 size: 14 residues.